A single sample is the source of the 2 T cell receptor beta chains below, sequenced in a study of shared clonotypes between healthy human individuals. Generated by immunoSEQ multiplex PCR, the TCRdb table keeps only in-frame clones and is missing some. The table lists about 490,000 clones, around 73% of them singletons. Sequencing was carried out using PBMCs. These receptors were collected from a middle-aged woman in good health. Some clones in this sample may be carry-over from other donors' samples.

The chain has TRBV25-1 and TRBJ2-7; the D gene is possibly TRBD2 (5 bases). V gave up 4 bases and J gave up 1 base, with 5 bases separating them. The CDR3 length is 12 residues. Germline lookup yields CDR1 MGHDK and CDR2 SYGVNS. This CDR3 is CASSGLSYEQYF. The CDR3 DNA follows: TGTGCCAGCAGTGGACTATCCTACGAGCAGTACTTC.

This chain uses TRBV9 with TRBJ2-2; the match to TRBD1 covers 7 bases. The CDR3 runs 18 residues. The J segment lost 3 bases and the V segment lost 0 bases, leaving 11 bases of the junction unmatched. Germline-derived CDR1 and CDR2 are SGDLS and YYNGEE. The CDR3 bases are TGTGCCAGCAGCGTAGAGTTGGGAACAGGGGATTACACCGGGGAGCTGTTTTTT. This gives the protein CASSVELGTGDYTGELFF.